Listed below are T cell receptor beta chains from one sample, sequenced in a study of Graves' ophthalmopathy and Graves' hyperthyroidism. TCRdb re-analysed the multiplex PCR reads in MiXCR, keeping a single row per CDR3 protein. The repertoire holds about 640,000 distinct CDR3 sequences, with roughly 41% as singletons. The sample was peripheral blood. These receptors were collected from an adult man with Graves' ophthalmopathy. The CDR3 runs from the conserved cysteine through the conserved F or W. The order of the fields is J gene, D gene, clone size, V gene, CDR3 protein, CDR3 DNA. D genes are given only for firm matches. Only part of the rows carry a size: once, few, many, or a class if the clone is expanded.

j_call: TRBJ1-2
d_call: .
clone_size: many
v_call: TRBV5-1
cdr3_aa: CASSLAGPSGYTF
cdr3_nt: TGCGCCAGCAGCTTGGCGGGGCCGTCGGGCTACACCTTC

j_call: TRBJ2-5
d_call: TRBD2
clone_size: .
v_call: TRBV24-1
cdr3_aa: CATSDAGLAGETQYF
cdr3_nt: TGTGCCACCAGTGATGCGGGACTAGCTGGGGAGACCCAGTACTTC

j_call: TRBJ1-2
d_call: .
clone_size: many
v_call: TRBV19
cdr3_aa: CASSILAGDYGYTF
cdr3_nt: TGTGCCAGTAGTATCCTTGCCGGGGACTATGGCTACACCTTC

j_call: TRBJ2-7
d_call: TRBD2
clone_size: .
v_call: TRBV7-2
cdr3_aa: CARAPGLAARTYEQYF
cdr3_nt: TGTGCTAGAGCCCCGGGACTAGCGGCAAGAACCTACGAGCAGTACTTC

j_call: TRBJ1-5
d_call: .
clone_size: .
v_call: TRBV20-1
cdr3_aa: CSARIGQFSNQPQHF
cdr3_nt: TGCAGTGCTCGGATAGGACAATTTAGCAATCAGCCCCAGCATTTT

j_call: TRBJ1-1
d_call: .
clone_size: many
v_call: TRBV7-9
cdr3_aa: CASSAYSLMNTEAFF
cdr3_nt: TGTGCCAGCAGCGCCTACAGCCTTATGAACACTGAAGCTTTCTTT

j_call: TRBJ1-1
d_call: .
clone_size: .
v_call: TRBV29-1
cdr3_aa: CSVRQGYNEAFF
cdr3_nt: TGCAGCGTCAGGCAGGGTTACAATGAAGCTTTCTTT

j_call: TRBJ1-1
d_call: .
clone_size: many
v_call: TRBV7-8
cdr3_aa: CASSLFLISLIDGNTEAFF
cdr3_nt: TGTGCCAGCAGCTTATTCCTTATCTCCTTGATTGATGGGAACACTGAAGCTTTCTTT

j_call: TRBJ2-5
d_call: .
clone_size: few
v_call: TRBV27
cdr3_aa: CASSLIGGTQYF
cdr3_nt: TGTGCCAGCAGTTTAATCGGGGGGACCCAGTACTTC

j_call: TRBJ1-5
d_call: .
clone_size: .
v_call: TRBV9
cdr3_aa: CASSVEVGAGQPQHF
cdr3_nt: TGTGCCAGCAGCGTTGAAGTAGGGGCCGGTCAGCCCCAGCATTTT

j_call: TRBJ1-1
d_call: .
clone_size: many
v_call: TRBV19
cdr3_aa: CASSSPPGIVNTEAFF
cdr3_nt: TGTGCCAGTAGTAGCCCGCCGGGGATAGTGAACACTGAAGCTTTCTTT

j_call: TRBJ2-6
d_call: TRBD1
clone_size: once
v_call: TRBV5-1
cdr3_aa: CASSFSGGSSGANVLTF
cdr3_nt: TGCGCCAGCAGCTTTTCAGGGGGCTCCTCTGGGGCCAACGTCCTGACTTTC

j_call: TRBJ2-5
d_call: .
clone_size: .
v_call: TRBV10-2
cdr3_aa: CASRPGSRRETQYF
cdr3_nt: TGCGCCAGCAGACCCGGGTCCCGACGGGAGACCCAGTACTTC

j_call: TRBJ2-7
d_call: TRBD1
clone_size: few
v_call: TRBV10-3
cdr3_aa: CASSTGTAPYEQYF
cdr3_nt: TGTGCCAGCAGTACCGGGACAGCTCCCTACGAGCAGTACTTC

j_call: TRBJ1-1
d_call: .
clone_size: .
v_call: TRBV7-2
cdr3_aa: CASSLADLEAFF
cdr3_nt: TGTGCCAGCAGCTTAGCGGACCTTGAAGCTTTCTTT

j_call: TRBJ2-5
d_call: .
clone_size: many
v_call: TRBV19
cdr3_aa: CASSGYVQETQYF
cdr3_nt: TGTGCCAGTAGTGGCTACGTCCAAGAGACCCAGTACTTC

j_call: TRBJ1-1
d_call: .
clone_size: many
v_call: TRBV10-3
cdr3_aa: CAISTVTQQGREAFF
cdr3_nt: TGTGCCATCAGTACCGTAACCCAACAGGGACGGGAAGCTTTCTTT

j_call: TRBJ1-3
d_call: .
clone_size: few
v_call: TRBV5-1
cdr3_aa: CASSPNPFSGNTIYF
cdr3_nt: TGCGCCAGCAGCCCCAACCCTTTCTCTGGAAACACCATATATTTT

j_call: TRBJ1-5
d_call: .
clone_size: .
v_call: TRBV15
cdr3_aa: CATSSLISNQPQHF
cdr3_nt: TGTGCCACCAGCAGTTTAATATCGAATCAGCCCCAGCATTTT

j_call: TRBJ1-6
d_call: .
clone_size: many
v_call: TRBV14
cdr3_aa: CASSQGLRPLHF
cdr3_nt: TGTGCCAGCAGCCAAGGGCTGCGACCCCTCCACTTT

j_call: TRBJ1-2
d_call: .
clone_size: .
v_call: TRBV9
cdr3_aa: CASSAGGGAVTNYGYTF
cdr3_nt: TGTGCCAGCAGCGCCGGGGGGGGGGCAGTTACTAACTATGGCTACACCTTC

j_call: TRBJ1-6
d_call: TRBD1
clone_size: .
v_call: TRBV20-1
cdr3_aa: CSAGTGESSPLHF
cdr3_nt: TGCAGTGCTGGGACAGGGGAATCTTCACCCCTCCACTTT

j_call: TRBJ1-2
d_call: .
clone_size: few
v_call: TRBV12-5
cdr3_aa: CASGLVTHKRASKGYTF
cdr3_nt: TGTGCTAGTGGTTTGGTAACCCACAAGCGGGCGTCTAAGGGCTACACCTTC

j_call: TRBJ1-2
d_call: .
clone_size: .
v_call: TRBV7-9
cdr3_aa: CASSLAGGDFYGYTF
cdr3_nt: TGTGCCAGCAGCCTAGCGGGAGGGGATTTTTATGGCTACACCTTC

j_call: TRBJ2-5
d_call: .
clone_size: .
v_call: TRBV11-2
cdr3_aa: CASSFGRRQETQYF
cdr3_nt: TGTGCCAGCAGCTTTGGTCGTAGACAAGAGACCCAGTACTTC

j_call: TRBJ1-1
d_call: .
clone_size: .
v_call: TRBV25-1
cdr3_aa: CASSVTGSTQVGAFF
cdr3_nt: TGTGCCAGCAGTGTAACGGGATCCACACAGGTTGGGGCTTTCTTT

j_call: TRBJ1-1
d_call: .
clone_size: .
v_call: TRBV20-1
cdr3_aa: CSARDIDKGTEAFF
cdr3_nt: TGCAGTGCTAGAGATATCGACAAGGGCACTGAAGCTTTCTTT

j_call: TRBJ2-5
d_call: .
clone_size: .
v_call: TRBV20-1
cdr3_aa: CSARQQGETQYF
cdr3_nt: TGCAGTGCTAGGCAACAGGGAGAGACCCAGTACTTC